The 23 T cell receptor beta chains in this list originate from one sample, sequenced in a study of a mutant IDH1 vaccine in newly diagnosed glioma. Their antigens remain unidentified. Sequencing was performed with immunoSEQ multiplex PCR; in TCRdb, only in-frame clones are kept and a portion is missing. The sample contains over 75,000 clones, roughly four fifths of which appear only once. Time point in this sample: week 47, end of study. Mutant IDH1 20-mer peptide, at 300 ug, made up each vaccine dose, with topical imiquimod. Sequenced material: PBMCs, taken from a glioma patient whose treatment included an IDH1 peptide vaccine. The receptors come from a man between 35 and 55 years old with glioma.

The chain uses TRBV9 and TRBJ2-2; 14 bases agree with TRBD2. Germline trimming cut 0 bases from V and 7 bases from J; bases unmatched to any gene: 8. In germline, CDR1 is SGDLS, CDR2 YYNGEE. The length of the CDR3 is 18 residues. The CDR3 DNA is TGTGCCAGCAGCGTAGAGGGACTAGCGGGAGTGTTGGACGGGGAGCTGTTTTTT. This codes for CASSVEGLAGVLDGELFF.

The chain has TRBV5-1 and TRBJ2-3; possible D gene TRBD1, 6 bases. From germline, CDR1 is SGHRS and CDR2 YFSETQ. V gave up 1 base and J gave up 0 bases, with 9 bases separating them. The CDR3 is 15 amino acids. CDR3 sequence: CASSLLGGSTDTQYF. The CDR3 nucleotides read TGCGCCAGCAGCTTGCTAGGGGGTAGCACAGATACGCAGTATTTT.

The chain has TRBV7-9 and TRBJ2-7, with TRBD2 matching 7 bases. The CDR3 runs 16 residues. The junction had 8 bases not matched to a gene; V was cut back by 1 base and J by 2 bases. The V gene's germline CDR1 is SEHNR and CDR2 FQNEAQ (reference sequence). The CDR3 DNA is TGTGCCAGCAGCTTAGGCGGCGGGAGTAAAACCTACGAGCAGTACTTC. It specifies CASSLGGGSKTYEQYF. The entire variable domain, with the rest obtained from reference TRBV7-9 and TRBJ2-7, is as follows: DTGVSQNPRHKITKRGQNVTFRCDPISEHNRLYWYRQTLGQGPEFLTYFQNEAQLEKSRLLSDRFSAERPKGSFSTLEIQRTEQGDSAMYLCASSLGGGSKTYEQYFGPGTRLTVT.

This chain uses TRBV2 with TRBJ2-3; 11 bases map to TRBD1. Germline V gives CDR1 SNHLY, CDR2 FYNNEI. Losses at the gene ends were 5 bases for V and 3 bases for J; bases not matched to a gene: 7. CDR3 length equals 16 residues. The CDR3 reads CASSSGQGARTDTQYF. The CDR3 region has the DNA TGTGCCAGCAGTTCTGGACAGGGGGCTAGGACAGATACGCAGTATTTT.

V gene TRBV19 combines with J gene TRBJ1-1; 9 bases fit TRBD1. The CDR3 is 17 amino acids. V lost 3 bases, J lost 0 bases, and 8 bases stayed unmatched. The germline V gene encodes CDR1 LNHDA and CDR2 SQIVND (reference sequence). The CDR3 reads CASSIVGQGLMNTEAFF. The CDR3 DNA sequence: TGTGCCAGTAGTATTGTCGGACAGGGGCTAATGAACACTGAAGCTTTCTTT. The full variable domain, completed using reference TRBV19 and TRBJ1-1, is DGGITQSPKYLFRKEGQNVTLSCEQNLNHDAMYWYRQDPGQGLRLIYYSQIVNDFQKGDIAEGYSVSREKKESFPLTVTSAQKNPTAFYLCASSIVGQGLMNTEAFFGQGTRLTVV.

The genes are TRBV19 and TRBJ2-7; 7 nucleotides match TRBD1. Germline CDR1 reads LNHDA; CDR2 reads SQIVND (reference sequence). The CDR3 covers 15 residues. The junction had 11 bases not matched to a gene; V was cut back by 5 bases and J by 4 bases. CDR3 DNA: TGTGCCAGTAGTCAACGACAGGGCGCGGTATACGAGCAGTACTTC. Translation: CASSQRQGAVYEQYF.

This chain links TRBV27 with TRBJ1-1, with D perhaps matching TRBD1 (6 bases). The CDR3 totals 15 residues. Trimming shortened V by 0 bases and J by 3 bases, and 11 bases separated the two germline ends. Germline-derived CDR1 and CDR2 are MNHEY and SMNVEV (reference sequence). CDR3 in amino acids: CASSLSRTVYTEAFF. CDR3 DNA: TGTGCCAGCAGTTTATCCCGGACAGTCTACACTGAAGCTTTCTTT.

The chain has TRBV19 and TRBJ2-3, with 9 bases that match TRBD1. The V gene end was trimmed by 5 bases and the J gene end by 2 bases; junction bases not matched to a gene: 23. CDR3 length: 21 amino acids. Germline assignment: CDR1 LNHDA and CDR2 SQIVND (reference sequence). CDR3: CASSHVPLETGTGTNTDTQYF. In DNA, the CDR3 is TGTGCCAGTAGTCATGTACCCCTTGAGACCGGGACAGGGACAAACACAGATACGCAGTATTTT.

CDR3 in amino acids: CASQLDPGETQYF. The CDR3, as DNA: TGTGCCAGCCAGCTGGACCCGGGGGAGACCCAGTACTTC. The J gene is TRBJ2-5, the V gene TRBV18, with D tentatively TRBD2 (5 bases). This CDR3 is 13 amino acids long. Germline V CDR1 and CDR2: KGHSH, LQKENI. V was cut by 8 bases and J by 5 bases, with 15 bases left in between.

The chain is built from TRBV4-1 and TRBJ1-4, with TRBD1 as a possible D gene (6 bases). Germline V lookup: CDR1 MGHRA, CDR2 YSYEKL. The V end lost 4 bases, the J end lost 7 bases, and 16 bases lay between the germline ends. This CDR3 is 15 amino acids long. The CDR3 region is CASSLTGSFGEKLFF. The CDR3 region has the DNA TGCGCCAGCAGCCTTACAGGGAGTTTTGGTGAAAAACTGTTTTTT.

The genes are TRBV6-5 and TRBJ2-1, with D hard to call. CDR3 length equals 14 residues. V was cut by 0 bases and J by 7 bases, with 10 bases left in between. CDR1 is MNHEY, CDR2 SVGAGI, per germline. The CDR3: CASSYSITPNEQFF. In DNA form, the CDR3 reads TGTGCCAGCAGTTACTCCATCACCCCTAATGAGCAGTTCTTC.

This clone was detected only once. The J gene is TRBJ2-3, the V gene TRBV27; 9 bases match TRBD2. CDR3 length equals 13 residues. CDR1 and CDR2 (germline): MNHEY, SMNVEV (reference sequence). V was pared by 6 bases and J by 4 bases, with 2 bases of the junction left unmatched. In DNA, the CDR3 is TGTGCCAGCAGCCTAGCGGGACCAGATACGCAGTATTTT. This sequence encodes CASSLAGPDTQYF.

V is TRBV6-1 and J is TRBJ1-1, with no clear D. The CDR3 sequence is 16 residues long. The V and J ends lost 3 bases and 0 bases respectively, with 14 bases between them. Germline CDR1 is MNHNS and CDR2 is SASEGT. The chain's CDR3 is CASSEYIGALNTEAFF. CDR3 nucleotides: TGTGCCAGCAGTGAGTACATTGGAGCATTGAACACTGAAGCTTTCTTT.

There are a few counts of this clone. V gene TRBV20-1 combines with J gene TRBJ1-5; D uncertain. The V gene lost 4 bases and the J gene lost 5 bases, with 6 bases spanning the gap. This CDR3 is 11 amino acids long. Per the germline V gene, CDR1 is DFQATT and CDR2 is SNEGSKA (reference sequence). The CDR3, as DNA: TGCAGTGCTACCCCTGATCAGCCCCAGCATTTT. This codes for CSATPDQPQHF.

The chain joins TRBV4-2 to TRBJ2-5; D is perhaps TRBD1 (6 bases). Trimming removed 1 base from V and 2 bases from J, with 11 bases in between. Germline V CDR1 and CDR2: LGHNA, YNFKEQ. The CDR3 sequence is 15 residues long. The CDR3 nucleotides are TGTGCCAGCAGCCAAGTGTTCCAGGGGCAAGAGACCCAGTACTTC. Translating gives CASSQVFQGQETQYF.

This sequence joins TRBV27 and TRBJ2-3; D remains ambiguous. The V end was cut by 3 bases, the J end by 5 bases, with 15 bases between. Germline loops: CDR1 MNHEY, CDR2 SMNVEV (reference sequence). CDR3 size: 15 residues. In nucleotides, the CDR3 is TGTGCCAGCAGTTTTCTCCCCACTAAACTAGATACGCAGTATTTT. Amino acid sequence: CASSFLPTKLDTQYF.

The rearrangement joins TRBV6-1 to TRBJ1-2, with D hard to call. V dropped 2 bases and J dropped 3 bases, with 7 bases sitting between them. Per germline, CDR1 MNHNS and CDR2 SASEGT. The CDR3 has 13 amino acids. The CDR3 protein is CASSETGDYGYTF. The CDR3 region has the DNA TGTGCCAGCAGTGAAACGGGAGACTATGGCTACACCTTC.

This clone was found a few times. The chain couples TRBV29-1 to TRBJ2-7; 8 positions match TRBD2. The CDR3 totals 17 residues. Trimming at V came to 2 bases and at J to 4 bases, leaving 16 bases not matched to a gene. Germline V gene lookup returns CDR1 SQVTM and CDR2 ANQGSEA. CDR3 DNA sequence: TGCAGCGTTGAATTGGTCGAGAGCGAAGCGGGGGAGTACGAGCAGTACTTC. It codes for CSVELVESEAGEYEQYF.

This sequence joins TRBV6-5 and TRBJ1-5, with 7 bases lining up with TRBD1. V shed 0 bases and J 7 bases; nucleotides not matched to a gene: 6. This CDR3 comprises 15 residues. The germline CDR1 and CDR2 sequences are MNHEY and SVGAGI. CDR3: CASSYSGGGQQPQHF. DNA for the CDR3: TGTGCCAGCAGTTACTCTGGAGGGGGCCAGCAGCCCCAGCATTTT.

This clone was observed a handful of times. The gene calls are TRBV7-2 and TRBJ1-5, with TRBD1 as a possible D gene (6 bases). Trimming cost V 3 bases and J 4 bases, with 13 bases left between them. Germline CDR1 SGHTA, CDR2 FQGNSA. This CDR3 contains 15 residues. The CDR3 DNA sequence: TGTGCCAGCAGCTTGCGGGCCCAGGGGAATCAGCCCCAGCATTTT. This translates into CASSLRAQGNQPQHF.

The chain is built from TRBV11-1 and TRBJ1-2; TRBD1 matches 8 bases. The V gene end was trimmed by 1 base and the J gene end by 6 bases; junction bases not matched to a gene: 1. The CDR3 length is 13 residues. Germline V lookup: CDR1 SGHAT, CDR2 FQDESV (reference sequence). This chain's CDR3 is CASSLDRGNGYTF. The CDR3 DNA reads as TGTGCCAGCAGCTTAGACAGGGGGAATGGCTACACCTTC.

The chain combines TRBV6-5 with TRBJ1-2; D is possibly TRBD1 (5 bases). The ends were cut back, 7 bases at V and 4 bases at J, with 13 bases in the middle. Germline-derived CDR1 and CDR2 are MNHEY and SVGAGI. The CDR3 runs to 13 residues. The CDR3 loop is CASTSRAGYGYTF. The CDR3 coding sequence is TGTGCCAGCACCTCCAGGGCGGGCTATGGCTACACCTTC.

Concerning this clone: At one of its ends the junction is not consistent with the germline gene, which may arise from a read error. The chain employs TRBV7-3 and TRBJ2-2; 14 nucleotides agree with TRBD2. The germline V gene has CDR1 SGHTA and CDR2 FQGTGA. The CDR3 is 18 amino acids. The CDR3 DNA follows: TGTGCCGGCAGCTACCAAGGACTAGCGGGAGGGAACACCGGGGAGCTGTTTTTT. It codes for CAGSYQGLAGGNTGELFF.